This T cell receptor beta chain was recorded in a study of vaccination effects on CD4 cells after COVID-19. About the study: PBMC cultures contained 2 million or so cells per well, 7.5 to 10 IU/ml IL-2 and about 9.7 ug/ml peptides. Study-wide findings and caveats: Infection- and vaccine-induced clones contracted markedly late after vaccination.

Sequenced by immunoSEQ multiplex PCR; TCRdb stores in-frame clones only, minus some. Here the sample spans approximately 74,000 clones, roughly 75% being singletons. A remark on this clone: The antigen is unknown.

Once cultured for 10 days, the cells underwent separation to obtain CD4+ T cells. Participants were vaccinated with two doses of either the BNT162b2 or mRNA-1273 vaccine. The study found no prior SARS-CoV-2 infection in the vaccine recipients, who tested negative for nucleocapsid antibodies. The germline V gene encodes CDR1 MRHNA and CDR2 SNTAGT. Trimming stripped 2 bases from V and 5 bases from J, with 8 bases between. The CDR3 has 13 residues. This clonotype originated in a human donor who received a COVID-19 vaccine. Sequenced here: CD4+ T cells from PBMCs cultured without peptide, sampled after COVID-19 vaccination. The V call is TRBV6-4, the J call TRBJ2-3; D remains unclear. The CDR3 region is CASSDNPLDTQYF. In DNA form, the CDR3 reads TGTGCCAGCAGTGACAATCCCTTAGATACGCAGTATTTT.